This T cell receptor beta chain was observed in a study of cytomegalovirus exposure and HLA in healthy donors (dated by TCRdb to about 2017). Some background on the complete study: The 500 to 700 repertoires of the first cohort and the 95 to 150 validation repertoires were produced on the same platform, according to a later analysis. A separate validation cohort of approximately 120 different subjects was used in addition to the roughly 640-subject first cohort. To predict cytomegalovirus infection status, the study brought together high-throughput TCR immunosequencing, statistical association of individual TCRs with disease status, and machine learning. The study was designed to test whether signatures of past pathogen exposure could be identified by cataloging public T cell receptors.

Separate from the approximately 700-subject first cohort, the validation cohort of 90 to 150 subjects was the group to which the donors belonged. Notes on this clone: The clone's antigen remains unknown. The record has no base qualities; no much larger clone is one base away.

Broader findings and caveats from the paper: A later analysis had no HLA typing for the validation cohort, so co-occurrence there was scored across all 120 or so repertoires. The study gave a list of 150 to 200 TCR beta chains associated with cytomegalovirus. The classifier was reported to diagnose cytomegalovirus status with high specificity and sensitivity in both the original and validation cohorts. Most TCR sequences were observed very rarely across donors, whereas some public TCRs were present in many individuals. The authors suggested that the approach could potentially be extended to other disease states and immunological phenotypes. In vitro tests confirmed that a few of the cytomegalovirus-associated TCR beta chains recognize cytomegalovirus antigens. Of the cluster scores, roughly 95% were above 0 in a later analysis, which found that TCRs clustered in the first cohort also tended to co-occur in the 120 or so validation repertoires.

To prepare the library, the immunoSEQ multiplex PCR assay was applied. In the source study's methods: To diagnose cytomegalovirus status from the catalog of TCR beta chain sequences, a statistical classification framework was built. TCRdb obtained this table from immuneACCESS and retained in-frame rearrangements with V and J assigned. These tables miss some clones; where compared with another copy, unresolved V genes account for less than half of the shortfall, and the remainder is unexplained. The V and J calls and clone size come from that table; D and trimming were worked out from the DNA. The sample data list a few hundred thousand clones, and about 86% of these were observed just once. The top ten hold about 1% of the sample. The sequenced sample consisted of PBMCs. This sequence was found in a woman between 18 and 29 years old in good health and CMV-seronegative.

For the CDR3, the sequence is CASSLGASGRLGSLETQYF. The sequenced DNA is TGCGCCAGCAGCTTGGGGGCTAGCGGGAGGCTAGGCTCGCTTGAGACCCAGTACTTC. The chain links TRBV5-1 with TRBJ2-5; TRBD2 agrees with 11 junctional bases. V ends up 0 bases short and J 5 bases short, with an unmatched junction base count of 15. CDR1 is given as SGHRS and CDR2 as YFSETQ, both from the germline V gene. Counted from cysteine to phenylalanine, this CDR3 has 19 amino acids. Here the CDR3 DNA is all that survives: 57 bases in frame from base 1. With the portions outside the CDR3 filled from the reference TRBV5-1 and TRBJ2-5 genes, the complete variable region becomes KAGVTQTPRYLIKTRGQQVTLSCSPISGHRSVSWYQQTPGQGLQFLFEYFSETQRNKGNFPGRFSGRQFSNSRSEMNVSTLELGDSALYLCASSLGASGRLGSLETQYFGPGTRLLVL.